This TCR beta chain is from a study of T cell repertoires in cytomegalovirus infection. Overall study: TCR beta signatures that were public indicated CMV infection and matching HLA type.

Germline loops: CDR1 SGHAT, CDR2 FQNNGV. The length of the CDR3 is 15 residues. About this clonotype itself: Its matching antigen is unknown. This may stem from a read error, because a much larger clone lies one nucleotide away.

From the reads, TCRdb called clonotypes with MiXCR, one entry per CDR3 protein. The sample lists 300,000 to 450,000 distinct CDR3 sequences; about a sixth were seen once. The study's findings and limits: The cumulative frequency of public TCR beta families identified carriers of CMV plus the relevant HLA. CMV-specific TCR beta clonotypes restricted by HLA-C dominated the ex vivo response.

The chain carries TRBV11-2 and TRBJ1-1; 10 bases agree with TRBD1. This sequence originates from a human donor in good health (CMV status not recorded). Some clones in this sample may be carry-over from other donors' samples. The specimen was PBMCs. The CDR3 here is CASSPSDRGNTESFF. The DNA of the CDR3 is TGTGCCAGCAGCCCCTCGGACAGGGGGAACACTGAATCTTTCTTT.